What follows describes a single T cell receptor beta chain. Antigen: not known. Between the trimmed V and J ends, which lost 1 base and 5 bases, there was a span of 11 bases. This CDR3 comprises 15 residues. Germline V lookup: CDR1 SGHTA, CDR2 FQGNSA. These data come from a study of identical twins. TCRdb re-derived calls from the 5' RACE reads in MiXCR, one entry per CDR3 protein. The sample records 1.5 million to 2 million distinct CDR3 sequences, around 29% being singletons. Findings and limits, study-wide: These conclusions were based on statistical analysis (cross-sectional, not following the same donors). Twin sharing of out-of-frame TCR alpha was underestimated by models in monozygotic pairs. Out-of-frame alpha sequences common to twins exhibited a surplus of low generation probability.

Healthy Caucasians, and only they, were the donors. The gene calls are TRBV7-2 and TRBJ2-2; D is possibly TRBD1 (6 bases). The TCR was taken from a newborn girl in good health. The sequenced sample was cord blood. Here the CDR3 reads CASSLGARGTGELFF. The CDR3 DNA follows: TGTGCCAGCAGCTTAGGTGCTAGGGGGACCGGGGAGCTGTTTTTT.